Listed here are 14 T cell receptor beta chains from one sample, sequenced in a study of response to subunit inactivated influenza vaccine. TCRdb redid the calling of the RT-PCR reads with MiXCR, one entry per CDR3 protein. In the table there are roughly 520,000 distinct CDR3 sequences, roughly 27% of which are singletons. The material sequenced was CD4+ T cells sorted from PBMCs, taken roughly 5 days after vaccination. Receptor source: a man aged 50 to 59 who received an inactivated influenza vaccine.

This clonotype was observed many times. The rearrangement joins TRBV29-1 to TRBJ2-2, with D possibly being TRBD2 (5 bases). The V gene's germline CDR1 is SQVTM and CDR2 ANQGSEA. Trimming cost V 4 bases and J 4 bases, with 13 bases left between them. The CDR3 sequence is 14 residues long. CDR3 DNA: TGCAGCGTTGTGCTCTTAGCGAGCACCGGGGAGCTGTTTTTT. Translating gives CSVVLLASTGELFF.

This chain uses TRBV5-1 with TRBJ1-5; D ambiguous. The germline gives CDR1 SGHRS, CDR2 YFSETQ. The V gene lost 2 bases and the J gene lost 2 bases, with 8 bases spanning the gap. The CDR3 runs to 14 residues. The CDR3 bases are TGCGCCAGCAGCTTCGCGGGCGGCAATCAGCCCCAGCATTTT. Translated, it gives CASSFAGGNQPQHF.

The chain combines TRBV7-9 with TRBJ2-7; perhaps TRBD2 as D (6 bases). V was trimmed by 5 bases and J by 2 bases, leaving 16 bases between them. CDR1 SEHNR and CDR2 FQNEAQ come from the germline V gene (reference sequence). This CDR3 region has 15 residues. The CDR3 nucleotides read TGTGCCAGCAGCCCCGCGCGGGACCCAACCTACGAGCAGTACTTC. Amino acids: CASSPARDPTYEQYF.

The CDR3 loop is CASSRSADRGLVQYF. DNA of the CDR3: TGTGCCAGCAGTCGATCGGCGGACAGGGGGCTTGTGCAGTACTTC. V and J are TRBV6-1 and TRBJ2-7; 11 nucleotides line up with TRBD1. Per germline, CDR1 MNHNS and CDR2 SASEGT. J gave up 9 bases and V 5 bases, and 12 bases lay outside the gene matches. There are 15 residues in the CDR3.

In its sample, this clonotype was seen many times. V is TRBV12-3 or TRBV12-4 and J is TRBJ2-1, with D uncertain. Deletions cut 0 bases from V and 6 bases from J, with 15 bases between. The CDR3 totals 16 residues. This CDR3 is CASSLAGQRLGNEQFF. The DNA of the CDR3 is TGTGCCAGCAGTTTAGCTGGCCAACGGCTCGGCAATGAGCAGTTCTTC.

This clonotype has more than one count but fewer than ten. This chain uses TRBV5-1 with TRBJ1-2; tentatively, D is TRBD1 (5 bases). The CDR3 consists of 12 residues. V was cut by 4 bases and J by 4 bases, with 8 bases left in between. From germline, CDR1 is SGHRS and CDR2 YFSETQ. The CDR3 DNA sequence: TGCGCCAGCAGCCCGGGACTCTATGGCTACACCTTC. This sequence encodes CASSPGLYGYTF.

V and J are TRBV20-1 and TRBJ2-5; a weak D match, TRBD1 (5 bases). CDR1 is DFQATT, CDR2 SNEGSKA, per germline (reference sequence). The germline V and J ends were trimmed by 5 bases and 4 bases, with 14 bases remaining between them. The CDR3 is made up of 13 amino acids. CDR3 residues: CSAPTGWGETQYF. CDR3 DNA sequence: TGCAGTGCTCCTACAGGATGGGGAGAGACCCAGTACTTC.

This clonotype was counted between two and nine times. The chain couples TRBV27 to TRBJ2-7, with TRBD1 matching over 8 bases. Germline lookup yields CDR1 MNHEY and CDR2 SMNVEV (reference sequence). There are 15 residues in the CDR3. Germline trimming cut 5 bases from V and 2 bases from J; bases unmatched to any gene: 8. The CDR3 region is CASSPHRQGPYEQYF. The CDR3 DNA is TGTGCCAGCAGTCCCCATCGACAGGGGCCCTACGAGCAGTACTTC.

The V call is TRBV24-1, the J call TRBJ2-1; tentatively, D is TRBD2 (6 bases). V dropped 9 bases and J dropped 2 bases, with 7 bases sitting between them. Germline assignment: CDR1 KGHDR and CDR2 SFDVKD. This CDR3 contains 12 residues. CDR3 region: CATAGTYNEQFF. The CDR3 DNA reads as TGTGCCACCGCGGGGACCTACAATGAGCAGTTCTTC.

The V gene is TRBV4-3, the J gene TRBJ2-5; possibly TRBD2 for D (6 bases). CDR3 length: 17 residues. CDR1 LGHNA and CDR2 YSLEER come from the germline V gene. The V gene lost 0 bases and the J gene lost 5 bases, with 19 bases spanning the gap. CDR3 in amino acids: CASSQDPRRAGSETQYF. DNA of the CDR3: TGCGCCAGCAGCCAAGATCCGAGGAGGGCCGGTTCGGAGACCCAGTACTTC.

In its sample, this clonotype was seen a few times. The V call is TRBV10-3, the J call TRBJ2-2, with TRBD1 identical over 8 bases. J gave up 8 bases and V 8 bases, and 10 bases lay outside the gene matches. The CDR3 consists of 14 residues. Germline assignment: CDR1 ENHRY and CDR2 SYGVKD. The CDR3 nucleotides are TGTGCCATCCACCCGACAGGGGTTGGAGGGGAGCTGTTTTTT. It codes for CAIHPTGVGGELFF.

This clonotype showed up just a few times. The chain has TRBV7-2 and TRBJ2-7; no firm D call. The CDR3 length is 12 residues. The V and J ends lost 1 base and 10 bases respectively, with 11 bases between them. In germline, CDR1 is SGHTA, CDR2 FQGNSA. In DNA form, the CDR3 reads TGTGCCAGCAGCTTAGACGTCGGACCTCAGTACTTC. Translated, it gives CASSLDVGPQYF. Supplemented by reference TRBV7-2 and TRBJ2-7, the full variable domain reads GAGVSQSPSNKVTEKGKDVELRCDPISGHTALYWYRQSLGQGLEFLIYFQGNSAPDKSGLPSDRFSAERTGGSVSTLTIQRTQQEDSAVYLCASSLDVGPQYFGPGTRLTVT.

The chain is built from TRBV12-3 or TRBV12-4 and TRBJ1-5, with D tentatively TRBD1 (5 bases). The CDR3 covers 12 residues. V was pared by 1 base and J by 11 bases, with 9 bases between. CDR3 sequence reads: CASSLEGKAQHF. As DNA, the CDR3 is TGTGCCAGCAGTTTAGAGGGGAAGGCCCAGCATTTT.

This clonotype was observed a handful of times. The genes are TRBV28 and TRBJ1-1; the D gene is possibly TRBD1 (5 bases). Trimming stripped 2 bases from V and 4 bases from J, with 11 bases between. The CDR3 runs 14 residues. The germline V gene has CDR1 MDHEN and CDR2 SYDVKM. The CDR3: CASSLRFGGTEAFF. The DNA for the CDR3 is TGTGCCAGCAGTTTACGGTTCGGGGGCACTGAAGCTTTCTTT.